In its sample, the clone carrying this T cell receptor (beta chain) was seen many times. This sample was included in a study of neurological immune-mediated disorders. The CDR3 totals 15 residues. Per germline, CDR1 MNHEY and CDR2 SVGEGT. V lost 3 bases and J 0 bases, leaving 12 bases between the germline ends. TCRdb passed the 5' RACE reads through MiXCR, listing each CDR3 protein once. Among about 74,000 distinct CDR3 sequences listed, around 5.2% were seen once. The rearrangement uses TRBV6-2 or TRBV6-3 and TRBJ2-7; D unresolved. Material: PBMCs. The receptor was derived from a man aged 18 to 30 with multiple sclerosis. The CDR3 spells CASSYWMGNSYEQYF. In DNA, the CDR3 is TGTGCCAGCAGTTATTGGATGGGAAACTCCTACGAGCAGTACTTC.